A selection of T cell receptor beta chains follows, all from one sample in a study of T-cell reconstitution after alpha-beta-depleted transplantation in children. One entry per CDR3 protein results from TCRdb running MiXCR on the PCR reads. The table includes fewer than 500,000 distinct CDR3 sequences, over 40% detected once. The specimen comprised PBMCs, sampled before TCRalphabeta/CD19-depleted stem cell transplant. Receptor source: a girl aged 2 to 9 with aplastic anemia, due to receive a stem cell transplant. Each CDR3 is given with its conserved first and last residue. Each record gives: D gene, CDR3 length, clone size, V gene, J gene, CDR3 protein, CDR3 DNA. The D gene is left open where the match is weak. Clone sizes are given selectively: once, few, many, or a class where the clone is expanded.

d_call: TRBD2; cdr3_length: 16; clone_size: -; v_call: TRBV7-2; j_call: TRBJ2-1; cdr3_aa: CASSGGRGGFLTEQFF; cdr3_nt: TGTGCCAGCAGCGGAGGGCGGGGGGGCTTCTTGACTGAGCAGTTCTTC
d_call: TRBD1; cdr3_length: 17; clone_size: -; v_call: TRBV20-1; j_call: TRBJ1-4; cdr3_aa: CSANVPGQGRTSDKLFF; cdr3_nt: TGCAGTGCTAACGTCCCGGGACAGGGGAGGACTAGTGACAAACTGTTTTTT
d_call: -; cdr3_length: 14; clone_size: -; v_call: TRBV4-1; j_call: TRBJ2-3; cdr3_aa: CASSQETSSDTQYF; cdr3_nt: TGCGCCAGCAGCCAAGAAACTAGCTCAGATACGCAGTATTTT
d_call: -; cdr3_length: 13; clone_size: -; v_call: TRBV20-1; j_call: TRBJ2-7; cdr3_aa: CSAPDLTGYEQYF; cdr3_nt: TGCAGTGCTCCTGATCTAACCGGGTACGAGCAGTACTTC
d_call: -; cdr3_length: 16; clone_size: few; v_call: TRBV4-3; j_call: TRBJ2-3; cdr3_aa: CASSQGYTLDADTQYF; cdr3_nt: TGCGCCAGCAGCCAAGGGTATACCCTTGACGCAGATACGCAGTATTTT
d_call: TRBD1; cdr3_length: 15; clone_size: many; v_call: TRBV7-2; j_call: TRBJ2-3; cdr3_aa: CASSLVGTGPDTQYF; cdr3_nt: TGTGCCAGCAGCTTAGTCGGGACAGGCCCAGATACGCAGTATTTT
d_call: -; cdr3_length: 12; clone_size: -; v_call: TRBV12-3/TRBV12-4; j_call: TRBJ1-5; cdr3_aa: CASSNRGQPQHF; cdr3_nt: TGTGCCAGCAGCAATCGTGGTCAGCCCCAGCATTTT
d_call: TRBD2; cdr3_length: 14; clone_size: many; v_call: TRBV7-9; j_call: TRBJ2-7; cdr3_aa: CASVSGTSDHEQYF; cdr3_nt: TGTGCCAGCGTTTCGGGGACTAGCGACCACGAGCAGTACTTC
d_call: -; cdr3_length: 11; clone_size: -; v_call: TRBV6-2/TRBV6-3; j_call: TRBJ2-7; cdr3_aa: CAIGRDYEQYF; cdr3_nt: TGTGCGATCGGGCGGGACTACGAGCAGTACTTC
d_call: -; cdr3_length: 14; clone_size: many; v_call: TRBV6-5; j_call: TRBJ1-5; cdr3_aa: CASSYERGFQPQHF; cdr3_nt: TGTGCCAGCAGTTACGAGCGGGGGTTTCAGCCCCAGCATTTT
d_call: -; cdr3_length: 16; clone_size: many; v_call: TRBV7-3; j_call: TRBJ2-3; cdr3_aa: CASSPRGGRGTDTQYF; cdr3_nt: TGTGCCAGCAGCCCTAGAGGGGGGCGAGGCACAGATACGCAGTATTTT
d_call: TRBD1; cdr3_length: 15; clone_size: -; v_call: TRBV27; j_call: TRBJ2-3; cdr3_aa: CASSFTRGRTDTQYF; cdr3_nt: TGTGCCAGCAGTTTCACCAGGGGGCGGACAGATACGCAGTATTTT
d_call: TRBD2; cdr3_length: 14; clone_size: -; v_call: TRBV12-5; j_call: TRBJ2-7; cdr3_aa: CASGLGDYPYEQYF; cdr3_nt: TGTGCTAGTGGTTTGGGGGACTACCCCTACGAGCAGTACTTC
d_call: TRBD2; cdr3_length: 14; clone_size: -; v_call: TRBV20-1; j_call: TRBJ2-1; cdr3_aa: CSYHGASGYNEQFF; cdr3_nt: TGCAGTTATCATGGGGCTAGCGGTTACAATGAGCAGTTCTTC
d_call: TRBD2; cdr3_length: 14; clone_size: -; v_call: TRBV12-3/TRBV12-4; j_call: TRBJ2-1; cdr3_aa: CASIHTAGVDEQFF; cdr3_nt: TGTGCCAGCATTCACACAGCGGGAGTCGATGAGCAGTTCTTC
d_call: -; cdr3_length: 12; clone_size: -; v_call: TRBV6-2/TRBV6-3; j_call: TRBJ2-1; cdr3_aa: CAALQFPNEQFF; cdr3_nt: TGTGCCGCCCTTCAGTTCCCGAATGAGCAGTTCTTC
d_call: TRBD2; cdr3_length: 15; clone_size: -; v_call: TRBV20-1; j_call: TRBJ2-1; cdr3_aa: CSANRPGLATHEQFF; cdr3_nt: TGCAGTGCCAACCGACCGGGACTAGCGACCCATGAGCAGTTCTTC
d_call: -; cdr3_length: 11; clone_size: few; v_call: TRBV20-1; j_call: TRBJ2-3; cdr3_aa: CSASSLDTQYF; cdr3_nt: TGCAGTGCTAGCTCCCTAGACACGCAGTATTTT
d_call: TRBD2; cdr3_length: 15; clone_size: few; v_call: TRBV7-2; j_call: TRBJ2-7; cdr3_aa: CASSWTSGRADEQYF; cdr3_nt: TGTGCCAGCAGCTGGACTAGCGGGAGGGCCGACGAGCAGTACTTC
d_call: TRBD2; cdr3_length: 15; clone_size: few; v_call: TRBV12-3/TRBV12-4; j_call: TRBJ2-7; cdr3_aa: CATLKTSGSPHEQYF; cdr3_nt: TGTGCCACCCTAAAAACTAGCGGGAGTCCCCACGAGCAGTACTTC
d_call: -; cdr3_length: 15; clone_size: -; v_call: TRBV20-1; j_call: TRBJ2-3; cdr3_aa: CSASRGTFSTDTQYF; cdr3_nt: TGCAGTGCTAGTAGGGGGACTTTCAGCACAGATACGCAGTATTTT
d_call: -; cdr3_length: 14; clone_size: -; v_call: TRBV6-5; j_call: TRBJ1-3; cdr3_aa: CASSYRNSGNTTYF; cdr3_nt: TGTGCCAGCAGTTACCGTAACTCTGGAAACACCACATATTTT
d_call: -; cdr3_length: 14; clone_size: -; v_call: TRBV4-1; j_call: TRBJ1-1; cdr3_aa: CASSQDSRGPEAFF; cdr3_nt: TGCGCCAGCAGCCAAGATAGTCGGGGACCTGAAGCTTTCTTT
d_call: -; cdr3_length: 14; clone_size: -; v_call: TRBV18; j_call: TRBJ1-1; cdr3_aa: CASSPEGLNTEAFF; cdr3_nt: TGTGCCAGCTCCCCCGAAGGGCTAAACACTGAAGCTTTCTTT
d_call: TRBD1; cdr3_length: 15; clone_size: -; v_call: TRBV7-7; j_call: TRBJ2-5; cdr3_aa: CASSVTQGVGETQYF; cdr3_nt: TGTGCCAGCAGCGTAACTCAGGGGGTAGGCGAGACCCAGTACTTC
d_call: TRBD1; cdr3_length: 16; clone_size: -; v_call: TRBV5-1; j_call: TRBJ2-5; cdr3_aa: CASSRNRQGADETQYF; cdr3_nt: TGCGCCAGCAGCAGAAATCGACAGGGGGCGGATGAGACCCAGTACTTC
d_call: TRBD2; cdr3_length: 15; clone_size: few; v_call: TRBV5-1; j_call: TRBJ2-5; cdr3_aa: CASSLGPSGRETQYF; cdr3_nt: TGCGCCAGCAGCTTGGGGCCTAGCGGGAGGGAGACCCAGTACTTC
d_call: -; cdr3_length: 15; clone_size: -; v_call: TRBV5-1; j_call: TRBJ2-7; cdr3_aa: CASSLVSGANYEQYF; cdr3_nt: TGCGCCAGCAGCTTGGTTTCAGGGGCAAACTACGAGCAGTACTTC
d_call: -; cdr3_length: 11; clone_size: once; v_call: TRBV20-1; j_call: TRBJ2-3; cdr3_aa: CSAFPLDTQYF; cdr3_nt: TGCAGTGCCTTTCCCCTTGATACGCAGTATTTT
d_call: TRBD1; cdr3_length: 14; clone_size: few; v_call: TRBV20-1; j_call: TRBJ1-1; cdr3_aa: CSAHTGTVNTEAFF; cdr3_nt: TGCAGTGCTCACACCGGGACAGTGAACACTGAAGCTTTCTTT
d_call: -; cdr3_length: 13; clone_size: -; v_call: TRBV5-1; j_call: TRBJ2-1; cdr3_aa: CASSPHLHNEQFF; cdr3_nt: TGCGCCAGCAGCCCCCACTTACACAATGAGCAGTTCTTC
d_call: -; cdr3_length: 15; clone_size: many; v_call: TRBV5-1; j_call: TRBJ2-7; cdr3_aa: CASSPLDSTYYEQYF; cdr3_nt: TGCGCCAGCAGCCCGCTGGACAGTACCTACTACGAGCAGTACTTC
d_call: -; cdr3_length: 16; clone_size: -; v_call: TRBV9; j_call: TRBJ2-1; cdr3_aa: CASSPRDPRAVNEQFF; cdr3_nt: TGTGCCAGCAGCCCCCGGGACCCGCGGGCGGTCAATGAGCAGTTCTTC
d_call: -; cdr3_length: 13; clone_size: -; v_call: TRBV6-6; j_call: TRBJ2-2; cdr3_aa: CASSPEKTGELFF; cdr3_nt: TGTGCCAGCAGTCCCGAGAAAACCGGGGAGCTGTTTTTT
d_call: -; cdr3_length: 14; clone_size: once; v_call: TRBV20-1; j_call: TRBJ2-2; cdr3_aa: CSARRGHNTGELFF; cdr3_nt: TGCAGTGCCCGGAGGGGACATAACACCGGGGAGCTGTTTTTT
d_call: -; cdr3_length: 13; clone_size: -; v_call: TRBV7-8; j_call: TRBJ2-3; cdr3_aa: CASSLERVDTQYF; cdr3_nt: TGTGCCAGCAGCTTAGAAAGGGTGGATACGCAGTATTTT
d_call: -; cdr3_length: 13; clone_size: once; v_call: TRBV7-8; j_call: TRBJ2-3; cdr3_aa: CASSLGRKDTQYF; cdr3_nt: TGTGCCAGCAGCTTAGGGCGGAAAGATACGCAGTATTTT
d_call: TRBD1; cdr3_length: 13; clone_size: -; v_call: TRBV29-1; j_call: TRBJ2-2; cdr3_aa: CSVERGRSGELFF; cdr3_nt: TGCAGCGTTGAGAGGGGGCGGTCCGGGGAGCTGTTTTTT
d_call: -; cdr3_length: 13; clone_size: many; v_call: TRBV27; j_call: TRBJ1-1; cdr3_aa: CASKRQRNTEAFF; cdr3_nt: TGTGCCAGCAAACGACAGCGTAACACTGAAGCTTTCTTT
d_call: -; cdr3_length: 13; clone_size: -; v_call: TRBV21-1; j_call: TRBJ2-3; cdr3_aa: CASSAINIDTQYF; cdr3_nt: TGTGCCAGCAGCGCCATTAATATCGATACGCAGTATTTT
d_call: -; cdr3_length: 13; clone_size: -; v_call: TRBV15; j_call: TRBJ2-1; cdr3_aa: CATSRVGNNEQFF; cdr3_nt: TGTGCCACCAGCAGAGTCGGTAATAATGAGCAGTTCTTC
d_call: TRBD2; cdr3_length: 14; clone_size: -; v_call: TRBV7-2; j_call: TRBJ2-1; cdr3_aa: CASSLPAGGNEQFF; cdr3_nt: TGTGCCAGCAGCTTACCCGCGGGGGGCAATGAGCAGTTCTTC
d_call: -; cdr3_length: 16; clone_size: few; v_call: TRBV6-1; j_call: TRBJ2-7; cdr3_aa: CASSVNDPGLAYEQYF; cdr3_nt: TGTGCCAGCAGTGTCAACGACCCGGGTCTGGCCTACGAGCAGTACTTC
d_call: -; cdr3_length: 14; clone_size: few; v_call: TRBV6-2/TRBV6-3; j_call: TRBJ2-5; cdr3_aa: CAIRPSGLQETQYF; cdr3_nt: TGTGCCATCAGACCCTCCGGCCTCCAAGAGACCCAGTACTTC
d_call: TRBD2; cdr3_length: 16; clone_size: -; v_call: TRBV5-1; j_call: TRBJ2-2; cdr3_aa: CASSLEGLARTGELFF; cdr3_nt: TGCGCCAGCAGCTTGGAAGGACTAGCGAGGACCGGGGAGCTGTTTTTT
d_call: -; cdr3_length: 13; clone_size: -; v_call: TRBV20-1; j_call: TRBJ2-5; cdr3_aa: CSASGPSAETQYF; cdr3_nt: TGCAGTGCGTCGGGGCCGTCTGCGGAGACCCAGTACTTC
d_call: TRBD1; cdr3_length: 16; clone_size: few; v_call: TRBV27; j_call: TRBJ2-3; cdr3_aa: CASTPGTGPHTDTQYF; cdr3_nt: TGTGCCAGCACCCCCGGGACAGGACCCCACACAGATACGCAGTATTTT
d_call: -; cdr3_length: 12; clone_size: few; v_call: TRBV27; j_call: TRBJ2-7; cdr3_aa: CASSPPLGKQYF; cdr3_nt: TGTGCCAGCAGTCCGCCCCTAGGGAAGCAGTACTTC